The T cell receptor beta chain under discussion was sequenced for a study of T-cell reconstitution after alpha-beta-depleted transplantation in children. Study observations and caveats: Reportedly, alpha-beta T cells present about two months post-transplant originated from several hundred expanded clones of graft origin. Newly generated T cells supplied most T-cell counts and diversity one year post-transplant. Surviving thymic progenitors and recipient T cells were the source of high TCRbeta diversity at day 60 in some patients.

This clonotype was detected only once. What it binds is unknown. Germline CDR1 reads SQVTM; CDR2 reads ANQGSEA. V shed 4 bases and J shed 1 base, with 10 bases lying between them. The CDR3 extends over 13 amino acids. Using unique molecular identifiers, the investigators prepared the TCRbeta library. TCRdb reanalysed the PCR reads using MiXCR and keeps one entry per CDR3 protein. This sample yields 150,000 to 200,000 distinct CDR3 sequences, of which approximately 10% are seen a single time; roughly 13% belongs to the top ten. The chain uses TRBV29-1 and TRBJ1-1; the D is unclear. The sequences come from PBMCs, collected before TCRalphabeta/CD19-depleted stem cell transplant. This TCR was recovered from a boy between 2 and 10 years old with acute myeloid leukemia, due to receive a stem cell transplant. The CDR3 loop reads CSVGVNQNTEAFF. Here the CDR3 DNA reads TGCAGCGTTGGCGTGAATCAGAACACTGAAGCTTTCTTT.